This T cell receptor (beta chain) was identified during a study of blood T cell repertoires in COVID-19. About the study: Donors in the United States, Italy and Spain gave samples during acute or convalescent COVID-19. From T cells, B-cell-depleted T cells, or PBMCs came the material, which was cDNA or gDNA.

Seattle researchers signed up patients amid active infection and tracked them longitudinally. The protocol was immunoSEQ multiplex PCR, while the TCRdb copy is restricted to in-frame clones and leaves out a portion. Of about 370,000 clones detected, roughly 90% appear once; the ten largest clones hold 3%. Germline loops: CDR1 SGHAT, CDR2 FQNNGV. Trimming took off 3 bases at V and 5 bases at J, with 10 bases between the two ends. The CDR3 loop spans 13 amino acids. As concerns this clone: Other DNA sequences from this sample encode an identical CDR3 as well.

This receptor was identified in a young woman with COVID-19, enrolled during active disease. Material for sequencing was peripheral blood. J is TRBJ1-1 and V is TRBV11-2, with D possibly matching TRBD1 (5 bases). The CDR3 here is CASSFGGGTEAFF. Written as DNA, the CDR3 is TGTGCCAGCAGCTTCGGGGGGGGGACTGAAGCTTTCTTT.